These 4 T cell receptor beta chains came from one sample sequenced in a study of shared clonotypes between healthy human individuals. Repertoires were generated with immunoSEQ multiplex PCR, while TCRdb's copy carries only in-frame clones and drops some. Of approximately 510,000 clones listed, less than 85% are singletons. Sequenced material: PBMCs. These receptors came from a middle-aged woman in good health. Some clones in this sample may be carry-over from other donors' samples.

V and J are TRBV13 and TRBJ2-3; unclear D gene. The CDR3 is 17 residues long. V lost 0 bases and J lost 2, with 15 bases in between. The V gene's germline CDR1 is PRHDT and CDR2 FYEKMQ (reference sequence). In DNA, the CDR3 is TGTGCCAGCAGCTTAGGGGTACTGGGCGGAACCACAGATACGCAGTATTTT. It encodes CASSLGVLGGTTDTQYF.

The gene calls are TRBV5-6 and TRBJ2-1, with D perhaps TRBD1 or TRBD2 (5 bases each). V was pared by 1 base and J by 7 bases, with 18 bases between. From germline, CDR1 is SGHDT and CDR2 YYEEEE. This CDR3 spans 16 amino acids. CDR3 in amino acids: CASSLLPLGVVNEQFF. The DNA of the CDR3 is TGTGCCAGCAGCTTGCTCCCCCTGGGGGTTGTAAATGAGCAGTTCTTC.

The CDR3: CATSRDYPSSYNEQFF. The CDR3 DNA is TGTGCCACCAGCAGAGATTATCCGAGCTCCTACAATGAGCAGTTCTTC. The chain combines TRBV15 with TRBJ2-1; D is unclear. The V and J ends lost 0 bases and 0 bases respectively, with 9 bases between them. The CDR3 spans 16 residues. CDR1 and CDR2 (germline): LNHNV, YYDKDF (reference sequence).

Of note for this clone: The sample contains more than one DNA sequence encoding this CDR3. This sequence joins TRBV15 and TRBJ2-5, with no clear D. V lost 0 bases, J lost 5 bases, and 4 bases lay in between. CDR3 length: 12 amino acids. Germline values: CDR1 LNHNV, CDR2 YYDKDF (reference sequence). The CDR3 spells CATSRDSETQYF. The CDR3 bases are TGTGCCACCAGCAGAGATTCTGAGACCCAGTACTTC.